A selection of T cell receptor beta chains follows, all from one sample in a study of blood T cell repertoires in COVID-19. Produced via immunoSEQ multiplex PCR; TCRdb's table is partial and in-frame only. The table lists more than 100,000 clones, approximately 81% of them singletons. The sample taken for sequencing was peripheral blood. All receptors come from a woman of 80 years or more with acute or convalescent COVID-19. Both conserved end residues are part of each CDR3. Each record gives: clone size, J gene, D gene, V gene, CDR3 DNA, CDR3 protein. D genes are given only for firm matches. For some rows the clone size is stated as once, few or many, or as a class when expanded; others skip it.

-	TRBJ1-1	TRBD1	TRBV9	TGTGCCAGCAGCTTTGGGACAGACACTGAAGCTTTCTTT	CASSFGTDTEAFF
-	TRBJ1-1	-	TRBV4-1	TGCGCCAGCAGCCACAACAGCGGCACTGAAGCTTTCTTT	CASSHNSGTEAFF
-	TRBJ2-7	-	TRBV23-1	TGCGCCAGCAGTCAATCGGGCAGGGTAAGCGAGCAGTACTTC	CASSQSGRVSEQYF
-	TRBJ1-2	TRBD1	TRBV20-1	TGCAGTGCTAGTGACAGGGGAACGGGCTACACCTTC	CSASDRGTGYTF
-	TRBJ1-2	-	TRBV4-2	TGTGCCAGCAGCCAAGATCTCAGCGTGGGCTATGGCTACACCTTC	CASSQDLSVGYGYTF
-	TRBJ1-5	-	TRBV7-2	TGTGCCAGCAGCCTGAATTCAGGGGGCAATCAGCCCCAGCATTTT	CASSLNSGGNQPQHF
-	TRBJ1-2	TRBD1	TRBV9	TGTGCCAGCAGCCCACAGGGGGGCTATGGCTACACCTTC	CASSPQGGYGYTF
-	TRBJ2-7	TRBD2	TRBV7-8	TGTGCCAGCAGCTCATTAGCGGGCCGTCCCTACGAGCAGTACTTC	CASSSLAGRPYEQYF
-	TRBJ2-5	-	TRBV6-5	TGTGCCAGCAGGAGCTTGACAGTACGTCAAGAGACCCAGTACTTC	CASRSLTVRQETQYF
-	TRBJ1-2	-	TRBV14	TGTGCCAGCAGTAAAGCGGTCGATCATGGCTACACCTTC	CASSKAVDHGYTF
-	TRBJ1-2	-	TRBV7-2	TGTGCCAGCAGCTTACCAGGAAACTATGGCTACACCTTC	CASSLPGNYGYTF
-	TRBJ2-1	TRBD1	TRBV10-3	TGTGCCATCAGTCCCGGGACAGTGAATGAGCAGTTCTTC	CAISPGTVNEQFF
-	TRBJ2-7	TRBD1	TRBV3-1/TRBV3-2	TGTGCCAGCAGCCAAGATGGTGGGACAGGAGCTTTCGAGCAGTACTTC	CASSQDGGTGAFEQYF
-	TRBJ1-5	-	TRBV6-5	TGTGCCAGCAGCGAGCCCCTCTTTCCCCAGCATTTT	CASSEPLFPQHF
-	TRBJ1-6	TRBD1	TRBV19	TGTGCCAGTAGTATAGGCCCGGGACAGGATAATTCACCCCTCCACTTT	CASSIGPGQDNSPLHF
-	TRBJ2-2	TRBD2	TRBV5-1	TGCGCCAGCAGCTTGTCTGTAGCGGGAGAAGGCACCGGGGAGCTGTTTTTT	CASSLSVAGEGTGELFF
-	TRBJ1-6	-	TRBV30	TGTGCCTGGAGTCAAACAAGCGGCTATAATTCACCCCTCCACTTT	CAWSQTSGYNSPLHF
-	TRBJ2-5	TRBD2	TRBV9	TGTGCCAGCAGCTTCAGCGGGGGGGCGGAGACCCAGTACTTC	CASSFSGGAETQYF
-	TRBJ1-2	TRBD1	TRBV4-2	TGTGCCAGCAGCCCGGACAGGGGATGGGGAGGTTACACCTTC	CASSPDRGWGGYTF
few	TRBJ2-1	TRBD2	TRBV2	TGTGCCAGCAGTGAAGCCCCTAGCGGGGGGCTCTCCTACAATGAGCAGTTCTTC	CASSEAPSGGLSYNEQFF
-	TRBJ1-2	-	TRBV21-1	TGTGCCAGCAGCTCCACCCGTCGGGGAGCGGGCTACACCTTC	CASSSTRRGAGYTF
few	TRBJ2-5	TRBD1	TRBV11-2	TGTGCCAGCAGCTATACGGAGACAGGGGTATGGGAGACCCAGTACTTC	CASSYTETGVWETQYF
-	TRBJ2-3	-	TRBV7-9	TGTGCCAGCAGCTTAAACGGAGGCACAGATACGCAGTATTTT	CASSLNGGTDTQYF
-	TRBJ2-5	TRBD1	TRBV7-9	TGTGCCAGCAGCTTAGCCGGCCCGGGACAGGGGGGAGAGACCCAGTACTTC	CASSLAGPGQGGETQYF
-	TRBJ1-5	TRBD1	TRBV7-8	TGTGCCAGCAGCTTAGCTCCGGGACAGGGGACCTATAGCAATCAGCCCCAGCATTTT	CASSLAPGQGTYSNQPQHF
once	TRBJ2-5	TRBD2	TRBV19	TGTGCCAGTAGTCCTCTAGCGGGGGGAGGGGAGACCCAGTACTTC	CASSPLAGGGETQYF
-	TRBJ1-4	-	TRBV19	TGTGCCAGTAGTATAAGTGGGCAGCCAACTAATGAAAAACTGTTTTTT	CASSISGQPTNEKLFF
-	TRBJ2-1	TRBD2	TRBV5-1	TGCGCCAGCAGCCCTCGGGGGGACTCCTACAATGAGCAGTTCTTC	CASSPRGDSYNEQFF
-	TRBJ2-7	-	TRBV30	TGTGCCTGGAGCGGCTCCTACGAGCAGTACTTC	CAWSGSYEQYF
few	TRBJ1-1	-	TRBV5-1	TGCGCCAGCAGCTTTACAGGGCCCACTGAAGCTTTCTTT	CASSFTGPTEAFF
-	TRBJ2-5	TRBD2	TRBV2	TGTGCCAGCAGTGATTCGGGAGGAGAGACCCAGTACTTC	CASSDSGGETQYF
-	TRBJ1-5	TRBD1	TRBV18	TGTGCCAGCTCACAAGGGGACAGGGGGCGTCAGCCCCAGCATTTT	CASSQGDRGRQPQHF
-	TRBJ2-2	-	TRBV4-3	TGCGCCAGCAGCCAAGGATATAGGCAGGGGAACACCGGGGAGCTGTTTTTT	CASSQGYRQGNTGELFF
-	TRBJ2-1	-	TRBV2	TGTGCCAGCAGTGAGACGAGGCCCCCCCGCTCCAATGAGCAGTTCTTC	CASSETRPPRSNEQFF
-	TRBJ2-1	-	TRBV3-1/TRBV3-2	TGTGCCAGCAGCCAAAACCCCCCGGGAGCTGGCAATGAGCAGTTCTTC	CASSQNPPGAGNEQFF
-	TRBJ2-2	TRBD2	TRBV6-6	TGTGCCAGCAGTCCCATAATGAGCGGGGCCGGGGAGCTGTTTTTT	CASSPIMSGAGELFF
-	TRBJ1-2	-	TRBV6-1	TGTGCCAGCTGGACAGAAGAAAACTATGGCTACACCTTC	CASWTEENYGYTF
many	TRBJ1-2	TRBD1	TRBV11-2	TGTGCCAGCAGCTACCCAAGGACAGGGATAACTGGCTACACCTTC	CASSYPRTGITGYTF
-	TRBJ1-3	-	TRBV5-1	TGCGCCAGCAGCTCGTCCGGAGGGGGAAACACCATATATTTT	CASSSSGGGNTIYF
-	TRBJ2-1	TRBD2	TRBV7-2	TGTGCCAGCAGCTTACATGGCCTAGGCGGGAGTGGTAATGAGCAGTTCTTC	CASSLHGLGGSGNEQFF
-	TRBJ2-1	TRBD2	TRBV28	TGTGCCAGCAGAGATTCTCGACTAGCGGGAAACAATGAGCAGTTCTTC	CASRDSRLAGNNEQFF
once	TRBJ2-2	-	TRBV2	TGTGCCAGCAGTGAACTGGCTGGGGGGTCCGGGGAGCTGTTTTTT	CASSELAGGSGELFF
-	TRBJ2-1	TRBD2	TRBV29-1	TGCAGCGTTGGGGGGGGAGTCGGCAGCTCCTACAATGAGCAGTTCTTC	CSVGGGVGSSYNEQFF
-	TRBJ1-2	-	TRBV5-5	TGTGCCAGCAGCTTGGCCGGGGGGGAGTATGGCTACACCTTC	CASSLAGGEYGYTF
-	TRBJ2-4	TRBD1	TRBV6-2/TRBV6-3	TGTGCCAGCAGTTGGGGGACAGGGATGGACATTCAGTACTTC	CASSWGTGMDIQYF
-	TRBJ1-5	-	TRBV2	TGTGCCAGCAGTGCTTATGAGGATCAGCCCCAGCATTTT	CASSAYEDQPQHF
-	TRBJ1-5	TRBD1	TRBV28	TGTGCCAGCAGTTCGACAGGGTCCAATCAGCCCCAGCATTTT	CASSSTGSNQPQHF